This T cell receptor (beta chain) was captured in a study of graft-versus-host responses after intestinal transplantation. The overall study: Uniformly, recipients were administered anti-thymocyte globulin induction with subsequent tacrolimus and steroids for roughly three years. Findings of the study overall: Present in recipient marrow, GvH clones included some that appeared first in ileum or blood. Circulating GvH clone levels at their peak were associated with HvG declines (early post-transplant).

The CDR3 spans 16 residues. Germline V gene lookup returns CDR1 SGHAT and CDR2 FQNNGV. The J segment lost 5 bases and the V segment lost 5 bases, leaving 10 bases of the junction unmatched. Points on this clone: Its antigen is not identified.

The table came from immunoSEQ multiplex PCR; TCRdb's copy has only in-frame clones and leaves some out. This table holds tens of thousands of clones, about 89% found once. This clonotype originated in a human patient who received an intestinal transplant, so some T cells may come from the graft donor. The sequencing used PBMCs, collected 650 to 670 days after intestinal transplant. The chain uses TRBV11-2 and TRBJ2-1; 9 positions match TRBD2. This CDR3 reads CASSQGRGGRNNEQFF. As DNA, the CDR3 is TGTGCCAGCAGCCAGGGGCGGGGGGGCCGAAACAATGAGCAGTTCTTC.